This T cell receptor beta chain was sequenced during a study of T-cell memory formation after mild COVID-19. Whole-study results and caveats: Largely, contracting CD4+ clones fell within CM and EM, and contracting CD8+ clones within EMRA. In second-wave clones peaking day 37, SARS-CoV-2 specificity remained unconfirmed. Clones that contracted from day 15 to 85 had balanced CD4/CD8; later expanders were CD4+ biased. Memory cells collected pre-infection included some clones that later responded, suggesting cross-reactive memory joined.

This clonotype has more than one count but fewer than ten. Its antigen is undetermined. With 3 bases removed from V and 4 bases from J, the gap between germline ends came to 6 bases. The germline V gene encodes CDR1 SQVTM and CDR2 ANQGSEA. This CDR3 is 12 amino acids long. TCRdb reprocessed the 5' RACE reads with MiXCR, giving one entry per CDR3 protein. The repertoire holds roughly 150,000 distinct CDR3 sequences, with about 14% as singletons. The TCR comes from an adult woman who had mild COVID-19 (a few samples of this study predate the infection). Cell type and time point are not known. The material sequenced was PBMCs or a T cell subset sorted from them (not recorded which). The V and J genes are TRBV29-1 and TRBJ2-2; the D is unclear. The CDR3 loop is CSVDGITGELFF. The CDR3 DNA follows: TGCAGCGTTGATGGAATCACCGGGGAGCTGTTTTTT.